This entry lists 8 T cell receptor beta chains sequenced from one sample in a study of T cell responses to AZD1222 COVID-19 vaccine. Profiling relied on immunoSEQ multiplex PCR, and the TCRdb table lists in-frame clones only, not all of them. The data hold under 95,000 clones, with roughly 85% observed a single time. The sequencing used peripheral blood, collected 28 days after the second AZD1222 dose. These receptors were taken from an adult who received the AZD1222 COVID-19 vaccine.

The CDR3 protein is CASSQEGLPSYEQYF. DNA for the CDR3: TGTGCCAGCAGCCAAGAGGGGCTGCCCTCCTACGAGCAGTACTTC. The chain joins TRBV3-1 (or the pseudogene TRBV3-2) to TRBJ2-7, with D tentatively TRBD1 (5 bases). The V gene's germline CDR1 is LGHDT and CDR2 YNNKEL (reference sequence). The CDR3 covers 15 residues. Between the trimmed V and J ends, which lost 0 bases and 0 bases, there was a span of 9 bases.

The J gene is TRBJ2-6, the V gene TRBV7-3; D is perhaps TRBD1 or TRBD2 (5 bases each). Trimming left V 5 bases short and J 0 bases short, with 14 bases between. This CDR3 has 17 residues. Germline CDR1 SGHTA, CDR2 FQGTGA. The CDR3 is CASSPRGDISGANVLTF. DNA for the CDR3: TGTGCCAGCAGCCCGAGAGGGGATATCTCTGGGGCCAACGTCCTGACTTTC.

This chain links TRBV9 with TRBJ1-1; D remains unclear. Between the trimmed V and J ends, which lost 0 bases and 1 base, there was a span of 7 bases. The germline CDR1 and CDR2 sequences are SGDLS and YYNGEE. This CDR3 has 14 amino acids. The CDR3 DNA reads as TGTGCCAGCAGCGTAGTATCAGGGAACACTGAAGCTTTCTTT. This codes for CASSVVSGNTEAFF.

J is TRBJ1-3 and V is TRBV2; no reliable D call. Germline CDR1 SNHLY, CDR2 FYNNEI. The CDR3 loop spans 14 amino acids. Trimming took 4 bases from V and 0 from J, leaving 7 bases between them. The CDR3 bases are TGTGCCAGCAGTGTACAGCGCTCTGGAAACACCATATATTTT. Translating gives CASSVQRSGNTIYF.

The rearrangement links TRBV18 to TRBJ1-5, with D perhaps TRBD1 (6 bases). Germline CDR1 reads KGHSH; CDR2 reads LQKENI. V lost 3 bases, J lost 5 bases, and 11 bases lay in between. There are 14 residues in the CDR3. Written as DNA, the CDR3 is TGTGCCAGCTCACCGGGGGCGAACTATCAGCCCCAGCATTTT. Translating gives CASSPGANYQPQHF.

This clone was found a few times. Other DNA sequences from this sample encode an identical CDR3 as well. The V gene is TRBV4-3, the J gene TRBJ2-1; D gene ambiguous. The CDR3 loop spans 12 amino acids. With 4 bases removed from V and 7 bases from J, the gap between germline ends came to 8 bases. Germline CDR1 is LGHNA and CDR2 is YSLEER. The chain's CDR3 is CASSPAGNEQFF. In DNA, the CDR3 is TGCGCCAGCAGCCCCGCCGGGAATGAGCAGTTCTTC.

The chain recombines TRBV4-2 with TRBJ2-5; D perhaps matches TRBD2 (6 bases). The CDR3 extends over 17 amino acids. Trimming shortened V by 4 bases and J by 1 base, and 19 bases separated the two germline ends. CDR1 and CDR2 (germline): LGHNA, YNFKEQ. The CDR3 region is CASSRPAGKGTQETQYF. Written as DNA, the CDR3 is TGTGCCAGCAGCCGACCCGCGGGGAAGGGAACCCAAGAGACCCAGTACTTC.

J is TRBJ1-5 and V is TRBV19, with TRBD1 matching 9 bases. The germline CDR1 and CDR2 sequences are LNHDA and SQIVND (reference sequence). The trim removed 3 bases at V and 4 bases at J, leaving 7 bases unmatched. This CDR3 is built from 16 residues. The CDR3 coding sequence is TGTGCCAGTAGTATCAACCCACAGGGGGCAAATCAGCCCCAGCATTTT. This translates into CASSINPQGANQPQHF. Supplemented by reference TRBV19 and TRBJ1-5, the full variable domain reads DGGITQSPKYLFRKEGQNVTLSCEQNLNHDAMYWYRQDPGQGLRLIYYSQIVNDFQKGDIAEGYSVSREKKESFPLTVTSAQKNPTAFYLCASSINPQGANQPQHFGDGTRLSIL.